This T cell receptor beta chain was captured by sequencing in a study of Ad26.COV2.S vaccination and SARS-CoV-2 variants. On the study more broadly: Dosing was one shot or two shots 56 days apart.

Trimming took off 5 bases at V and 5 bases at J, with 13 bases between the two ends. Germline V gives CDR1 KGHSH, CDR2 LQKENI. The CDR3 length is 14 residues. Assay used: immunoSEQ multiplex PCR; TCRdb lists only in-frame clones, some missing. Counted here are roughly 700,000 clones, 89% occurring once; the ten biggest clones make up around 1.5%. Stated treatment: around 19 received Ad26.COV2.S at low or high dose, single or two shots; roughly five received placebo; per-sample allocation not given. Following the first vaccine or placebo injection, samples were taken on day 63. At a Boston site, the person donating was an adult of 18-55 years.

The source of this sequence is a person aged 18 to 59 who received the Ad26.COV2.S COVID-19 vaccine or a placebo. The starting material was peripheral blood, obtained in a trial of Ad26.COV2.S vaccine versus placebo. J is TRBJ1-5 and V is TRBV18; D perhaps matches TRBD1 (5 bases). DNA of the CDR3: TGTGCCAGCTCAACCGGGGCGGGGGATCAGCCCCAGCATTTT. Amino acids: CASSTGAGDQPQHF.